This T cell receptor (beta chain) is from a study of CD8 T cells in Susac syndrome. In germline, CDR1 is MNHEY, CDR2 SMNVEV (reference sequence). The CDR3 covers 14 residues. V was shortened by 3 bases and J by 1 base, with 7 bases between the two germline ends. It was with random hexamers that about 0.45 to 1 ug RNA was reverse transcribed. TCRdb reprocessed the immunoSEQ multiplex PCR reads with MiXCR, giving one entry per CDR3 protein. The sample lists over 80,000 distinct CDR3 sequences, approximately 92% seen once, with 0.32% in the top ten. Sequenced sample: CD8+ T cells from PBMCs. The chain employs TRBV27 and TRBJ1-5; D gene unclear. The source of this sequence is a human donor in good health. The CDR3 nucleotides are TGTGCCAGCAGTTTTGGAGTGAGCAATCAGCCCCAGCATTTT. Translating gives CASSFGVSNQPQHF.